The next 14 T cell receptor beta chains were all read from a single sample in a study of T cell repertoires in cytomegalovirus infection. From the reads, TCRdb called clonotypes with MiXCR, one entry per CDR3 protein. The repertoire consists of more than 75,000 distinct CDR3 sequences, with 3.7% occurring once and the leading ten covering under 5.5%. Sample: PBMCs. The origin of the receptors is a human donor in good health (CMV status not recorded). Some clones in this sample may be carry-over from other donors' samples.

This clonotype was found many times. The chain carries TRBV6-5 and TRBJ2-1; possibly TRBD2 for D (5 bases). Germline CDR1 is MNHEY and CDR2 is SVGAGI. The CDR3 contains 16 residues. The V gene lost 1 base and the J gene lost 0 bases, with 10 bases spanning the gap. DNA for the CDR3: TGTGCCAGCAGTTACTTGCCTAGCAGCTCCTACAATGAGCAGTTCTTC. As protein: CASSYLPSSSYNEQFF.

This clonotype was detected ten times or more. The chain combines TRBV7-3 with TRBJ1-1; the D is unclear. CDR3 size: 15 residues. Trimming left V 4 bases short and J 1 base short, with 13 bases between. The germline V gene encodes CDR1 SGHTA and CDR2 FQGTGA. The CDR3 loop reads CASSSLPSRNTEAFF. CDR3 coding DNA: TGTGCCAGCAGCTCCCTCCCCAGCAGGAACACTGAAGCTTTCTTT.

In its sample, this clonotype was seen many times. This sequence joins TRBV6-6 and TRBJ1-5; D gene unclear. The length of the CDR3 is 19 residues. Per germline, CDR1 MNHNY and CDR2 SVGAGI (reference sequence). Trimming shortened V by 5 bases and J by 0 bases, and 23 bases separated the two germline ends. The CDR3 coding sequence is TGTGCCAGCAGTCACATAACCCCGGGGAGGGCAGGTAGCAATCAGCCCCAGCATTTT. Translating it yields CASSHITPGRAGSNQPQHF.

About this clonotype: A much larger clone differs by one base, so this may be a read error. The rearrangement links TRBV7-2 to TRBJ2-3, with a weak D call TRBD2 (6 bases). Germline V gives CDR1 SGHTA, CDR2 FQGNSA. The CDR3 totals 14 residues. V was pared by 4 bases and J by 5 bases, with 13 bases between. This chain's CDR3 is CASSSRRGGDTQYF. The CDR3 coding sequence is TGTGCCAGCAGCTCCAGGCGGGGAGGAGATACGCAGTATTTT.

This clonotype came up many times. This chain's CDR3 is CASSPANSPLHF. Written as DNA, the CDR3 is TGTGCCAGCAGCCCAGCCAATTCACCCCTCCACTTT. The chain has TRBV7-9 and TRBJ1-6; D not certain. CDR1 is SEHNR and CDR2 is FQNEAQ in the germline V gene (reference sequence). The CDR3 length is 12 residues. The V gene lost 5 bases and the J gene lost 7 bases, with 6 bases spanning the gap.

In its sample, this clonotype was seen many times. The chain is built from TRBV7-9 and TRBJ2-2, with a weak D call TRBD1 (6 bases). Trimming took off 6 bases at V and 5 bases at J, with 16 bases between the two ends. Germline V gene data show CDR1 as SEHNR and CDR2 as FQNEAQ (reference sequence). The CDR3 runs to 15 residues. Written as DNA, the CDR3 is TGTGCCAGCAGACTACCCGACAGGCCGACCGGGGAGCTGTTTTTT. It encodes CASRLPDRPTGELFF. The variable domain in full, completed from reference TRBV7-9 and TRBJ2-2, reads DTGVSQNPRHKITKRGQNVTFRCDPISEHNRLYWYRQTLGQGPEFLTYFQNEAQLEKSRLLSDRFSAERPKGSFSTLEIQRTEQGDSAMYLCASRLPDRPTGELFFGEGSRLTVL.

This clonotype was counted ten times or more. This rearrangement joins TRBV11-2 to TRBJ2-2; 7 nucleotides align to TRBD2. The CDR3 is made up of 15 amino acids. The germline V gene has CDR1 SGHAT and CDR2 FQNNGV. V was pared by 4 bases and J by 3 bases, with 5 bases of the junction left unmatched. The CDR3 spells CASSSGLWDTGELFF. CDR3 nucleotides: TGTGCCAGCAGCTCGGGACTATGGGACACCGGGGAGCTGTTTTTT.

In this sample, this clonotype turned up many times. V gene TRBV6-1 combines with J gene TRBJ1-6; 8 bases agree with TRBD1. Germline loops: CDR1 MNHNS, CDR2 SASEGT. V lost 6 bases to trimming and J lost 7 bases; unmatched junction nucleotides: 11. CDR3 length: 16 amino acids. The CDR3 DNA reads as TGTGCCAGCAGGATTCATCGGACAGGGAGCAATTCACCCCTCCACTTT. It yields the protein CASRIHRTGSNSPLHF.

This clonotype came up many times. The chain recombines TRBV5-1 with TRBJ2-5, with 10 bases that match TRBD2. Germline CDR1 SGHRS, CDR2 YFSETQ. This CDR3 spans 15 amino acids. Trimming removed 5 bases from V and 1 base from J; junction bases left unmatched: 5. CDR3 in amino acids: CASSQLAGVQETQYF. The CDR3 DNA reads as TGCGCCAGCAGTCAGCTAGCGGGGGTCCAAGAGACCCAGTACTTC.

V usage is TRBV7-9 and J usage is TRBJ1-5; D gene ambiguous. The V end lost 6 bases, the J end lost 4 bases, and 13 bases lay between the germline ends. Germline loops: CDR1 SEHNR, CDR2 FQNEAQ (reference sequence). The CDR3 sequence is 14 residues long. As DNA, the CDR3 is TGTGCCAGCAGACAGTCCTCAAGTAATCAGCCCCAGCATTTT. Translated, it gives CASRQSSSNQPQHF.

This clonotype has ten or more counts. This rearrangement joins TRBV11-2 to TRBJ1-1; no reliable D call. Trimming pared 1 base from V and 7 bases from J, leaving 13 bases between. This CDR3 has 14 residues. The germline V gene has CDR1 SGHAT and CDR2 FQNNGV. The CDR3 region is CASSLGHPRDEAFF. CDR3 nucleotides: TGTGCCAGCAGCTTAGGCCACCCCCGAGATGAAGCTTTCTTT.

The J gene is TRBJ1-4, the V gene TRBV7-6; D unresolved. From germline, CDR1 is SGHVS and CDR2 FNYEAQ. The V and J ends lost 4 bases and 5 bases respectively, with 8 bases between them. The CDR3 consists of 13 residues. The chain's CDR3 is CASSSTSNEKLFF. CDR3 coding DNA: TGTGCCAGCAGCTCCACGTCCAATGAAAAACTGTTTTTT.

Ten or more counts support this clonotype. The rearrangement joins TRBV19 to TRBJ2-1; 9 positions match TRBD2. This CDR3 contains 14 residues. The germline V gene has CDR1 LNHDA and CDR2 SQIVND (reference sequence). The junction had 8 bases not matched to a gene; V was cut back by 8 bases and J by 6 bases. The CDR3 protein is CASLGGGASNEQFF. The CDR3 DNA is TGTGCCAGTTTGGGCGGGGGGGCCAGCAATGAGCAGTTCTTC.

This clonotype was counted ten times or more. The chain combines TRBV12-3 or TRBV12-4 with TRBJ1-5; D unresolved. V was cut by 6 bases and J by 3 bases, with 9 bases left in between. The CDR3 contains 13 residues. In DNA form, the CDR3 reads TGTGCCAGCAGAACCTCTCTCAATCAGCCCCAGCATTTT. Amino acids: CASRTSLNQPQHF.